Described below is a single T cell receptor (beta chain) sequence and its context. The record originates from a study of blood T cell repertoires in COVID-19. Study at large: Samples representing acute and convalescent COVID-19 were sourced from the United States, Italy and Spain. Nucleic acid was either cDNA or gDNA, and it came from T cells, B-cell-depleted T cells, or PBMCs.

In the authors' workflow: For nucleated cells, counts were estimated from reference gene primer amplification. Sequencing was performed with immunoSEQ multiplex PCR; in TCRdb, only in-frame clones are kept and a portion is missing. Clone size and V and J calls were adopted from that table, with D and trimming inferred from the DNA. In the table there are over 200,000 clones, approximately 84% of which are singletons. Germline V gene data show CDR1 as SGHTS and CDR2 as YDEGEE. There are 12 residues in the CDR3. Trimming cost V 2 bases and J 6 bases, with 8 bases left between them. The receptor comes from a woman aged 80 or over with acute or convalescent COVID-19. Sequenced material: peripheral blood. V is TRBV5-8 and J is TRBJ1-1; a weak D match, TRBD1 (5 bases). DNA for the CDR3: TGTGCCAGCAGCTTACGGGGGGCTGAAGCTTTCTTT. This gives the protein CASSLRGAEAFF. The whole variable domain, filled in from reference TRBV5-8 and TRBJ1-1, reads EAGVTQSPTHLIKTRGQQATLRCSPISGHTSVYWYQQALGLGLQFLLWYDEGEERNRGNFPPRFSGRQFPNYSSELNVNALELEDSALYLCASSLRGAEAFFGQGTRLTVV.